This T cell receptor (beta chain) comes out of a study of blood T cell repertoires in COVID-19. The wider study: Samples taken during acute and convalescent COVID-19 were collected in the United States, Italy and Spain.

V gave up 5 bases and J gave up 1 base; unmatched junction bases: 6. The CDR3 is made up of 16 amino acids. The germline V gene encodes CDR1 KGHSH and CDR2 LQKENI. Here immunoSEQ multiplex PCR was the method, and the copy in TCRdb shows in-frame clones only, minus some. The sample lists 150,000 to 250,000 clones, about 85% occurring once. Recruits, aged roughly 18 to 100 years, lived in 24 US areas. Each participant's cohort was designated according to participant-reported clinical history. Recovered status in Cohort 3 required two negative PCRs, clearance, or symptom resolution. The material sequenced was PBMCs or T cells enriched from blood (not recorded which). The chain has TRBV18 and TRBJ2-3; TRBD2 matches at 10 bases. The sequence came from a woman under 40 who had recovered from COVID-19. The chain's CDR3 is CASSSPLAGGTDTQYF. CDR3 DNA: TGTGCCAGCTCATCCCCCCTAGCGGGGGGCACAGATACGCAGTATTTT. Variable domain in full (rest from reference TRBV18 and TRBJ2-3): NAGVMQNPRHLVRRRGQEARLRCSPMKGHSHVYWYRQLPEEGLKFMVYLQKENIIDESGMPKERFSAEFPKEGPSILRIQQVVRGDSAAYFCASSSPLAGGTDTQYFGPGTRLTVL.